The rows below give T cell receptor beta chains drawn from one sample of a study of blood T cell repertoires in COVID-19. This table comes from immunoSEQ multiplex PCR, and its TCRdb copy is limited to in-frame clones, with some not included. This sample yields under 200,000 clones, of which 70% to 90% are seen a single time; less than 8% belongs to the top ten. Sequenced material: PBMCs or T cells enriched from blood (not recorded which). The receptors come from a woman aged 45-60 years who had recovered from COVID-19. Each CDR3 is given with its conserved first and last residue. Each record gives: D gene, clone size, J gene, V gene, CDR3 protein, CDR3 DNA. D genes are given only for firm matches. Size is omitted from some rows. Given values are once, few, many or a class for expanded clones.

>NA|NA|TRBJ1-5|TRBV24-1
CATREGAGSNQPQHF
TGTGCCACCAGAGAAGGGGCAGGGTCCAATCAGCCCCAGCATTTT
>TRBD2|once|TRBJ2-5|TRBV7-2
CASSLGLAGQETQYF
TGTGCCAGCAGCTTAGGACTAGCCGGTCAAGAGACCCAGTACTTC
>TRBD1|NA|TRBJ2-4|TRBV19
CASSMTRGLAKNIQYF
TGTGCCAGTAGTATGACCAGGGGGCTAGCCAAAAACATTCAGTACTTC
>TRBD2|NA|TRBJ2-1|TRBV2
CASSVSLAGGRFEQFF
TGTGCCAGCAGTGTCTCACTAGCGGGGGGGCGGTTTGAGCAGTTCTTC
>TRBD2|NA|TRBJ2-5|TRBV4-1
CASSLWTSEETQYF
TGCGCCAGCAGCCTATGGACTAGCGAAGAGACCCAGTACTTC
>NA|NA|TRBJ1-5|TRBV18
CASSPDSINQPQHF
TGTGCCAGCTCACCCGACAGTATTAATCAGCCCCAGCATTTT
>TRBD2|NA|TRBJ2-1|TRBV6-4
CASSDSVAGVDEQFF
TGTGCCAGCAGTGACTCCGTGGCGGGGGTGGATGAGCAGTTCTTC
>NA|few|TRBJ2-3|TRBV24-1
CATSGVVGGPDGGTDTQYF
TGTGCCACCAGTGGGGTTGTGGGGGGGCCGGACGGGGGCACAGATACGCAGTATTTT
>NA|NA|TRBJ1-6|TRBV27
CASRKGTNNSPLHF
TGTGCCAGCAGGAAAGGGACAAATAATTCACCCCTCCACTTT
>TRBD2|NA|TRBJ2-3|TRBV9
CASSVEAGGTSTDTQYF
TGTGCCAGCAGCGTAGAAGCGGGGGGTACTAGCACAGATACGCAGTATTTT
>NA|few|TRBJ1-2|TRBV18
CASSPSEGNYGYTF
TGTGCCAGCTCACCCTCGGAGGGCAACTATGGCTACACCTTC
>NA|few|TRBJ2-2|TRBV5-1
CATPAPGSGELFF
TGCGCCACTCCCGCCCCGGGGTCCGGGGAGCTGTTTTTT
>TRBD2|NA|TRBJ2-1|TRBV5-1
CASSFSGTSGGNEQFF
TGCGCCAGCAGCTTCTCCGGGACTAGCGGGGGGAATGAGCAGTTCTTC
>TRBD1|few|TRBJ1-2|TRBV2
CASSADRVGYTF
TGTGCCAGCAGTGCGGACAGGGTTGGCTACACCTTC
>NA|NA|TRBJ1-1|TRBV5-1
CASSLTGLETEAFF
TGCGCCAGCAGCTTGACAGGGTTGGAGACTGAAGCTTTCTTT
>TRBD1|NA|TRBJ1-4|TRBV7-9
CASSLEGATNEKLFF
TGTGCCAGCAGCTTAGAGGGGGCCACTAATGAAAAACTGTTTTTT
>NA|once|TRBJ2-3|TRBV5-8
CASSLERGGSTDTQYF
TGTGCCAGCAGCTTGGAACGGGGAGGAAGCACAGATACGCAGTATTTT
>NA|NA|TRBJ1-2|TRBV4-3
CASSPTDSSYGYTF
TGCGCCAGCAGCCCTACGGACAGCAGCTATGGCTACACCTTC
>TRBD2|NA|TRBJ2-1|TRBV27
CASSSSGGPYNEQFF
TGTGCCAGCAGTTCGAGCGGGGGGCCGTACAATGAGCAGTTCTTC
>NA|NA|TRBJ1-3|TRBV19
CASSIWSGSGNTIYF
TGTGCCAGTAGTATATGGTCGGGGTCTGGAAACACCATATATTTT
>NA|NA|TRBJ1-4|TRBV19
CASSPGISNEKLFF
TGTGCCAGTTCCCCAGGGATAAGTAATGAAAAACTGTTTTTT
>TRBD1|NA|TRBJ1-2|TRBV24-1
CATSDHGDSENGYTF
TGTGCCACCAGTGATCATGGGGACAGCGAAAATGGCTACACCTTC
>TRBD2|NA|TRBJ2-1|TRBV29-1
CSAGLAGGGNEQFF
TGCAGCGCGGGACTAGCGGGGGGGGGAAATGAGCAGTTCTTC
>TRBD1|NA|TRBJ2-3|TRBV7-8
CASSTRTGEADTQYF
TGTGCCAGCAGCACTCGGACAGGGGAAGCAGATACGCAGTATTTT
>NA|NA|TRBJ1-1|TRBV27
CASSLSIGGGRHTEAFF
TGTGCCAGCAGTTTATCGATTGGGGGGGGGAGGCACACTGAAGCTTTCTTT
>TRBD1|NA|TRBJ2-7|TRBV13
CASSKSGTGSYEQYF
TGTGCCAGCAGCAAAAGTGGGACAGGCTCCTACGAGCAGTACTTC
>TRBD2|NA|TRBJ2-2|TRBV11-2
CASSLRTSGGPNTGELFF
TGTGCCAGCAGCCTTAGGACTAGCGGGGGGCCGAACACCGGGGAGCTGTTTTTT